This TCR beta chain emerged from a study of T cell responses to AZD1222 COVID-19 vaccine. TCRdb's copy holds only in-frame clones and misses some; the assay was immunoSEQ multiplex PCR. The sample lists approximately 140,000 clones; 92% were seen once. As for this clone: What it recognizes is unknown. The junction shows a germline mismatch at one end, possibly a read error.

Findings and limits, study-wide: Nearly half of the spike-specific TCRs reportedly recognize variant regions that carry no mutations. Vaccination with two AZD1222 doses was followed by a rise in Spike-specific TCR breadth and depth.

Sequencing was performed on peripheral blood, taken on day 0 of AZD1222 vaccination. This TCR was sampled from an adult in good health.

The CDR3 DNA reads TGTGCCAGCAGTACAACTGGGACGAAACAAGACTTT. Protein product: CASSTTGTKQDF. The chain has TRBV6-6 and TRBJ1-6; a possible D gene is TRBD1 (5 bases). The CDR3 runs 12 residues. Germline V gives CDR1 MNHNY, CDR2 SVGAGI (reference sequence).